Listed here are 27 T cell receptor beta chains from one sample, sequenced in a study of PD-1 blockade in mismatch repair-deficient tumors. Assay used: immunoSEQ multiplex PCR; TCRdb lists only in-frame clones, some missing. The sample has more than 40,000 clones, roughly 75% seen once. Source: peripheral blood, taken 4 weeks after starting pembrolizumab. All receptors derive from an adult with mismatch repair-deficient cancer.

The chain employs TRBV6-1 and TRBJ2-4; TRBD1 matches at 7 bases. With 3 bases clipped from V and 0 bases from J, the junction kept 8 bases outside the gene matches. Germline-derived CDR1 and CDR2 are MNHNS and SASEGT. The CDR3 runs to 17 residues. The DNA for the CDR3 is TGTGCCAGCAGTGAGGACACAGGGGACCTAGCCAAAAACATTCAGTACTTC. Protein product: CASSEDTGDLAKNIQYF.

This clone was detected only once. The chain has TRBV9 and TRBJ2-1, with no clear D. There are 16 residues in the CDR3. The germline gives CDR1 SGDLS, CDR2 YYNGEE. V gave up 0 bases and J gave up 0 bases, with 10 bases separating them. Written as DNA, the CDR3 is TGTGCCAGCAGCGTAGCTTCCCATAGCTCCTACAATGAGCAGTTCTTC. This sequence encodes CASSVASHSSYNEQFF. Variable domain in full (rest from reference TRBV9 and TRBJ2-1): DSGVTQTPKHLITATGQRVTLRCSPRSGDLSVYWYQQSLDQGLQFLIQYYNGEERAKGNILERFSAQQFPDLHSELNLSSLELGDSALYFCASSVASHSSYNEQFFGPGTRLTVL.

The chain joins TRBV10-3 to TRBJ1-3, with 7 bases lining up with TRBD1. From germline, CDR1 is ENHRY and CDR2 SYGVKD. There are 15 residues in the CDR3. V shed 6 bases, J shed 0 bases, and the junction held 5 bases outside the gene matches. CDR3 nucleotides: TGTGCCATCAGGGGAGACAGGGACTCTGGAAACACCATATATTTT. Its translation is CAIRGDRDSGNTIYF.

The rearrangement uses TRBV19 and TRBJ2-7; TRBD1 matches 9 bases. CDR1 LNHDA and CDR2 SQIVND come from the germline V gene (reference sequence). The length of the CDR3 is 13 residues. The V segment lost 5 bases and the J segment 5 bases; nucleotides outside the gene matches: 4. In nucleotides, the CDR3 is TGTGCCAGTAGTGCCTGGACAGGGGACGAGCAGTACTTC. As protein: CASSAWTGDEQYF.

The CDR3 DNA reads as TGTGCCAGCAGCTTATCTGGGCGGTATAGCTCCTACAATGAGCAGTTCTTC. Its protein product is CASSLSGRYSSYNEQFF. The chain carries TRBV7-9 and TRBJ2-1; D uncertain. Trimming cost V 2 bases and J 0 bases, with 14 bases left between them. The CDR3 is 17 residues long. Germline values: CDR1 SEHNR, CDR2 FQNEAQ (reference sequence).

This clone was detected once. This chain connects TRBV7-9 to TRBJ2-7, with 7 bases fitting TRBD2. The CDR3 has 16 amino acids. Germline-derived CDR1 and CDR2 are SEHNR and FQNEAQ (reference sequence). V shed 3 bases and J 3 bases; nucleotides not matched to a gene: 11. The CDR3 region has the DNA TGTGCCAGCAGCTTGAACGCCGGGACTAACTTCTACGAGCAGTACTTC. It encodes CASSLNAGTNFYEQYF.

The chain combines TRBV5-4 with TRBJ2-1; weak D call: TRBD2 (7 bases). The CDR3 has 16 amino acids. V was pared by 3 bases and J by 7 bases, with 20 bases between. Looked up from germline, CDR1 is SGHNT and CDR2 is YYREEE (reference sequence). The CDR3 nucleotides are TGTGCCAGCAGCTCGGGGGGCGGGAAGGTTACTAATGAGCAGTTCTTC. Amino acids: CASSSGGGKVTNEQFF.

The chain couples TRBV27 to TRBJ2-1; TRBD2 matches at 8 bases. The V gene's germline CDR1 is MNHEY and CDR2 SMNVEV (reference sequence). The CDR3 extends over 17 amino acids. Germline trimming cut 6 bases from V and 2 bases from J; bases unmatched to any gene: 12. CDR3 DNA: TGTGCCAGCAGCCTGTCGACCGTAGCGGGAACCTACAATGAGCAGTTCTTC. Amino acids: CASSLSTVAGTYNEQFF.

This clone came up once. This chain uses TRBV28 with TRBJ2-2; maybe TRBD2 (5 bases). Germline V gene sequence: CDR1 MDHEN, CDR2 SYDVKM. The CDR3 has 14 residues. The V gene lost 8 bases and the J gene lost 3 bases, with 13 bases spanning the gap. The CDR3 DNA is TGTGCCAGCCGCTCCTCAGCGGACACCGGGGAGCTGTTTTTT. The encoded protein is CASRSSADTGELFF.

The chain combines TRBV4-1 with TRBJ2-3; a weak D match, TRBD2 (7 bases). Germline-derived CDR1 and CDR2 are MGHRA and YSYEKL. The ends were cut back, 4 bases at V and 10 bases at J, with 24 bases in the middle. The CDR3 has 16 amino acids. CDR3 in amino acids: CASSPGRRGPALPQYF. The CDR3 coding sequence is TGCGCCAGCAGCCCCGGCCGGCGGGGGCCGGCCTTGCCGCAGTATTTT.

The chain has TRBV5-1 and TRBJ2-1, with 11 nucleotides matching TRBD2. J gave up 4 bases and V 3 bases, and 12 bases lay outside the gene matches. The CDR3 sequence is 18 residues long. Per germline, CDR1 SGHRS and CDR2 YFSETQ. This chain's CDR3 is CASSSNPLAGGIYNEQFF. The CDR3 DNA sequence: TGCGCCAGCAGCTCCAACCCCTTAGCGGGAGGGATATACAATGAGCAGTTCTTC.

The genes are TRBV4-1 and TRBJ1-4, with 8 positions matching TRBD1. From germline, CDR1 is MGHRA and CDR2 YSYEKL. V shed 4 bases, J shed 0 bases, and the junction held 10 bases outside the gene matches. The CDR3 spans 18 residues. CDR3 protein: CASSPRTGKTATNEKLFF. DNA of the CDR3: TGCGCCAGCAGCCCCCGGACAGGGAAGACTGCAACTAATGAAAAACTGTTTTTT.

The chain couples TRBV5-4 to TRBJ1-4; 9 bases are shared with TRBD1. J was trimmed by 7 bases and V by 2 bases; bases with no gene match: 0. Germline CDR1 SGHNT, CDR2 YYREEE (reference sequence). The CDR3 contains 13 residues. The CDR3 nucleotides are TGTGCCAGCAGCTTACAGGGGGCTGAAAAACTGTTTTTT. This gives the protein CASSLQGAEKLFF. Supplemented by reference TRBV5-4 and TRBJ1-4, the full variable domain reads ETGVTQSPTHLIKTRGQQVTLRCSSQSGHNTVSWYQQALGQGPQFIFQYYREEENGRGNFPPRFSGLQFPNYSSELNVNALELDDSALYLCASSLQGAEKLFFGSGTQLSVL.

This clone was picked up a small number of times. CDR3 region: CASRLQGIENIQYF. In nucleotides, the CDR3 is TGCGCCAGCAGGCTACAGGGGATCGAAAACATTCAGTACTTC. The chain links TRBV5-1 to TRBJ2-4; 7 positions match TRBD1. Per germline, CDR1 SGHRS and CDR2 YFSETQ. This CDR3 spans 14 amino acids. Trimming cost V 5 bases and J 5 bases; bases outside gene matches: 7.

J is TRBJ2-7 and V is TRBV29-1; no definite D call. Germline-derived CDR1 and CDR2 are SQVTM and ANQGSEA. Trimming shortened V by 7 bases and J by 0 bases, and 7 bases separated the two germline ends. CDR3 size: 11 residues. The CDR3 spells CSASDSYEQYF. The CDR3 region has the DNA TGCAGCGCCTCAGACTCCTACGAGCAGTACTTC.

The CDR3 loop is CASSSDPGSTDTQYF. Here the CDR3 DNA reads TGCGCCAGCAGCTCCGACCCGGGTAGCACAGATACGCAGTATTTT. The chain carries TRBV5-1 and TRBJ2-3, with D uncertain. The germline V gene has CDR1 SGHRS and CDR2 YFSETQ. Trimming removed 3 bases from V and 0 bases from J, with 11 bases in between. This CDR3 region has 15 residues.

The V and J genes are TRBV6-5 and TRBJ2-7; either TRBD1 or TRBD2 may fit D (5 bases each). Germline lookup yields CDR1 MNHEY and CDR2 SVGAGI. This CDR3 is 14 amino acids long. The V and J ends lost 6 bases and 2 bases respectively, with 14 bases between them. The CDR3 DNA reads as TGTGCCAGCAGCCCGGGGACGGCAACCTACGAGCAGTACTTC. Residues: CASSPGTATYEQYF.

This chain joins TRBV6-1 and TRBJ2-3; 8 nucleotides match TRBD2. This CDR3 region has 15 residues. The germline CDR1 and CDR2 sequences are MNHNS and SASEGT. V lost 6 bases, J lost 3 bases, and 8 bases stayed unmatched. CDR3 region: CASRLTSVETDTQYF. CDR3 nucleotide sequence: TGTGCCAGCAGGTTGACTAGCGTAGAAACAGATACGCAGTATTTT.

The V gene is TRBV11-3, the J gene TRBJ1-3; D gene ambiguous. V dropped 2 bases and J dropped 4 bases, with 3 bases sitting between them. The CDR3 has 12 residues. The germline CDR1 and CDR2 sequences are SGHNT and YENEEA. CDR3 DNA sequence: TGTGCCAGCAGCTTACAAGGAAACACCATATATTTT. Amino acid sequence: CASSLQGNTIYF.

This clone was detected once. This chain links TRBV11-2 with TRBJ2-1, with 8 bases fitting TRBD2. With 1 base clipped from V and 4 bases from J, the junction kept 6 bases outside the gene matches. Per the germline V gene, CDR1 is SGHAT and CDR2 is FQNNGV. The CDR3 has 16 amino acids. CDR3 protein: CASSLGAGGEYNEQFF. The CDR3 DNA reads TGTGCCAGCAGCTTAGGCGCCGGGGGGGAGTACAATGAGCAGTTCTTC.

Written as DNA, the CDR3 is TGTGCCAGCAGGAGTATTTGGGCTGAGCAGTACTTC. This gives the protein CASRSIWAEQYF. The J gene is TRBJ2-7, the V gene TRBV27; D gene ambiguous. This CDR3 has 12 residues. Germline CDR1 MNHEY, CDR2 SMNVEV (reference sequence). V was shortened by 6 bases and J by 7 bases, with 13 bases between the two germline ends.

V is TRBV19 and J is TRBJ2-1, with D tentatively TRBD1 (6 bases). Trimming removed 5 bases at V and 3 bases at J, with 11 bases between. CDR1 is LNHDA and CDR2 is SQIVND in the germline V gene (reference sequence). The CDR3 spans 14 residues. The CDR3 protein is CASSLTGNYNEQFF. CDR3 nucleotide sequence: TGTGCCAGTAGTCTGACAGGTAACTACAATGAGCAGTTCTTC. Looking up the rest from reference TRBV19 and TRBJ2-1 gives the full variable domain: DGGITQSPKYLFRKEGQNVTLSCEQNLNHDAMYWYRQDPGQGLRLIYYSQIVNDFQKGDIAEGYSVSREKKESFPLTVTSAQKNPTAFYLCASSLTGNYNEQFFGPGTRLTVL.

Of note for this clone: The sample carries other DNA sequences with the same CDR3. V gene TRBV5-6 combines with J gene TRBJ2-2, with no clear D. V lost 0 bases to trimming and J lost 1 base, with 4 bases between them. CDR3 length: 14 amino acids. Germline CDR1 reads SGHDT; CDR2 reads YYEEEE. The CDR3 sequence is CASSLGRNTGELFF. The CDR3 DNA follows: TGTGCCAGCAGCTTGGGCAGGAACACCGGGGAGCTGTTTTTT.

This chain links TRBV6-5 with TRBJ2-7, with D possibly TRBD1 on 6 matching bases. Trimming removed 5 bases at V and 0 bases at J, with 8 bases between. In germline, CDR1 is MNHEY, CDR2 SVGAGI. This CDR3 is built from 13 residues. The chain's CDR3 is CASSPQGSYEQYF. CDR3 coding DNA: TGTGCCAGCAGTCCACAGGGCTCCTACGAGCAGTACTTC.

The V gene is TRBV27, the J gene TRBJ2-4; no clear D. Germline CDR1 MNHEY, CDR2 SMNVEV (reference sequence). Between the trimmed V and J ends, which lost 9 bases and 0 bases, there was a span of 6 bases. The CDR3 has 12 amino acids. CDR3 in amino acids: CASSGAKNIQYF. For the CDR3, the DNA is TGTGCCAGTTCAGGAGCCAAAAACATTCAGTACTTC.

The chain couples TRBV9 to TRBJ2-3; the D gene is possibly TRBD2 (7 bases). Per germline, CDR1 SGDLS and CDR2 YYNGEE. Trimming cost V 1 base and J 4 bases, with 16 bases left between them. This CDR3 spans 16 amino acids. CDR3 nucleotide sequence: TGTGCCAGCAGCGTAATGGGGGGCCGGGGGGCAGATACGCAGTATTTT. It codes for CASSVMGGRGADTQYF. Together with reference TRBV9 and TRBJ2-3, the CDR3 gives the full variable domain: DSGVTQTPKHLITATGQRVTLRCSPRSGDLSVYWYQQSLDQGLQFLIQYYNGEERAKGNILERFSAQQFPDLHSELNLSSLELGDSALYFCASSVMGGRGADTQYFGPGTRLTVL.

The genes are TRBV7-9 and TRBJ2-3, with D hard to call. This CDR3 is built from 11 residues. V gave up 5 bases and J gave up 6 bases, with 6 bases separating them. Germline V gives CDR1 SEHNR, CDR2 FQNEAQ (reference sequence). Here the CDR3 reads CASSPRDTQYF. In DNA, the CDR3 is TGTGCCAGCAGCCCCCGGGATACGCAGTATTTT.